This TCR beta chain was recorded in a study of identical twins. V was clipped by 3 bases and J by 2 bases, with 14 bases between them. Germline V gene lookup returns CDR1 DFQATT and CDR2 SNEGSKA (reference sequence). There are 14 residues in the CDR3. TCRdb analysed the 5' RACE reads with MiXCR anew, one entry per CDR3 protein. In the table there are approximately 220,000 distinct CDR3 sequences, around 8.1% of which are singletons. The same data also went into a second study, on yellow fever vaccine responses in identical twins.

This TCR derives from a woman between 18 and 30 years old in good health. This chain uses TRBV20-1 with TRBJ2-7; possibly TRBD1 for D (5 bases). Sequenced: memory (CD45RO+) T cells sorted from blood. CDR3 residues: CSARGPLVTYEQYF. CDR3 nucleotide sequence: TGCAGTGCTAGGGGGCCCCTAGTAACCTACGAGCAGTACTTC.